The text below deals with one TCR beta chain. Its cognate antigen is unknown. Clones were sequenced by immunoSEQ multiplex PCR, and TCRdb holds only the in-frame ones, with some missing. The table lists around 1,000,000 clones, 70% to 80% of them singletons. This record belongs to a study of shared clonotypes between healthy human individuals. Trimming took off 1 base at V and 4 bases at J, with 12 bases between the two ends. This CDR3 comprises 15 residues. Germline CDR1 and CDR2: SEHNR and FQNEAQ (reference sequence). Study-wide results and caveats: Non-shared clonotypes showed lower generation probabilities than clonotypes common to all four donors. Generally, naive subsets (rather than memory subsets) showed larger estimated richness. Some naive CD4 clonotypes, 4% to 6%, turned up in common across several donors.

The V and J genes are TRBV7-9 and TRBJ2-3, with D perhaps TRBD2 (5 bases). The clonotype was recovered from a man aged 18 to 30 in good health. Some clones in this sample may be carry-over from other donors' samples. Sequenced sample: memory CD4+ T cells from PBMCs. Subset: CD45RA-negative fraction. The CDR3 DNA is TGTGCCAGCAGCTTAGTAGGGCTAGCCGCAGATACGCAGTATTTT. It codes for CASSLVGLAADTQYF.